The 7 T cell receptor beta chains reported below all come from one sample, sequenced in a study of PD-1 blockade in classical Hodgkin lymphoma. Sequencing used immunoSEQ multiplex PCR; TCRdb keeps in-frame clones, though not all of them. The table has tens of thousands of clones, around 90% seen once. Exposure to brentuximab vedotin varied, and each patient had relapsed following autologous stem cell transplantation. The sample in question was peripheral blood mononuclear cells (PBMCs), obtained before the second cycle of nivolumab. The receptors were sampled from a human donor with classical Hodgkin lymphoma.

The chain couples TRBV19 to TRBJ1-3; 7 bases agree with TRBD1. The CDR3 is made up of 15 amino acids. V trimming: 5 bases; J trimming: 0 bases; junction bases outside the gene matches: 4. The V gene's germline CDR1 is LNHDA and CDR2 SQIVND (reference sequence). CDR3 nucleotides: TGTGCCAGTAGTGCTGGGACAGCCTCTGGAAACACCATATATTTT. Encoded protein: CASSAGTASGNTIYF. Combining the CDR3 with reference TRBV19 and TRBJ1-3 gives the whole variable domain DGGITQSPKYLFRKEGQNVTLSCEQNLNHDAMYWYRQDPGQGLRLIYYSQIVNDFQKGDIAEGYSVSREKKESFPLTVTSAQKNPTAFYLCASSAGTASGNTIYFGEGSWLTVV.

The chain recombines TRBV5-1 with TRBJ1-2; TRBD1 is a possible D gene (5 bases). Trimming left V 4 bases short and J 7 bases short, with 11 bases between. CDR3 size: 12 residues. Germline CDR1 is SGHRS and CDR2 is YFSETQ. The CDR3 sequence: CASSMAGAGYTF. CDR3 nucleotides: TGCGCCAGCAGCATGGCTGGGGCTGGCTACACCTTC.

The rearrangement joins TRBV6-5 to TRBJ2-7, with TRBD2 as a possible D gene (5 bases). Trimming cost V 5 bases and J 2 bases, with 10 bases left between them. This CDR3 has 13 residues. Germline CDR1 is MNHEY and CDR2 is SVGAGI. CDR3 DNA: TGTGCCAGCAGTCCTCCCGGGGCCTACGAGCAGTACTTC. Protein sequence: CASSPPGAYEQYF.

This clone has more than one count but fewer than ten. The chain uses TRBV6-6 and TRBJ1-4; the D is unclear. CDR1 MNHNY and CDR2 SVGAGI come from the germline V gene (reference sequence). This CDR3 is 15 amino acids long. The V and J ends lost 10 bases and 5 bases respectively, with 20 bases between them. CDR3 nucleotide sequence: TGTGCCACCAAATTGCGAGGGAGCCAGAATGAAAAACTGTTTTTT. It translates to CATKLRGSQNEKLFF.

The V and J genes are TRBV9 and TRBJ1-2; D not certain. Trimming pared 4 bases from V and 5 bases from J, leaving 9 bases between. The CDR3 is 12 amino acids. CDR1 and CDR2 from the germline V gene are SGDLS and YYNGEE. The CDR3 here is CASSPDRYGYTF. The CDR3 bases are TGTGCCAGCAGCCCGGACCGTTATGGCTACACCTTC.

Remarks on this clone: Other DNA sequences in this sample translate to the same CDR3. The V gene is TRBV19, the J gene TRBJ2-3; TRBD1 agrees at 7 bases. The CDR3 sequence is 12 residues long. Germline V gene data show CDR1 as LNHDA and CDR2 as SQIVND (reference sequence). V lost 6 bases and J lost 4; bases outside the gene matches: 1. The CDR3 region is CASRRGPDTQYF. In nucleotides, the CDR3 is TGTGCCAGTAGGAGGGGGCCAGATACGCAGTATTTT. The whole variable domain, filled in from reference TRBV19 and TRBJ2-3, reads DGGITQSPKYLFRKEGQNVTLSCEQNLNHDAMYWYRQDPGQGLRLIYYSQIVNDFQKGDIAEGYSVSREKKESFPLTVTSAQKNPTAFYLCASRRGPDTQYFGPGTRLTVL.

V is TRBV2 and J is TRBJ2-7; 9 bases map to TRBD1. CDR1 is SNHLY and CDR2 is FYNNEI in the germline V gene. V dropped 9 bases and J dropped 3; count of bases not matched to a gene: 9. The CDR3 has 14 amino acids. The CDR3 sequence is CASLRDRALYEQYF. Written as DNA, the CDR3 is TGTGCCAGTCTCCGGGACAGGGCCCTCTACGAGCAGTACTTC.